The clone carrying this T cell receptor (beta chain) was observed at least ten times. Its target is not known. Unique molecular identifiers tagged the TCRbeta library. TCRdb reanalysed the PCR reads using MiXCR and keeps one entry per CDR3 protein. The sample includes about 600,000 distinct CDR3 sequences, under 15% seen only once; the top ten take 2% to 2.5%. The data are from a study of T-cell reconstitution after alpha-beta-depleted transplantation in children. Points from the study as a whole: Two months or so post-transplant, alpha-beta T cells reportedly derived from several hundred expanded graft clones. Surviving recipient T cells and thymic progenitors produced the high day-60 TCRbeta diversity seen in some patients. The authors attributed T-cell counts and diversity one year after transplant mostly to newly produced T cells.

The germline CDR1 and CDR2 sequences are SQVTM and ANQGSEA. The CDR3 has 13 amino acids. V trimming: 6 bases; J trimming: 2 bases; junction bases outside the gene matches: 6. The starting material was PBMCs, mostly from graft donor cells, obtained 360 days after TCRalphabeta/CD19-depleted stem cell transplant. The J gene is TRBJ1-1, the V gene TRBV29-1, with 7 bases fitting TRBD1. The TCR originated in a male patient between 5 and 17 years old who had a stem cell transplant for acute myeloid leukemia, so the T cells may come from the graft donor. CDR3 DNA: TGCAGCGTAACCGACAGGGTAAACACTGAAGCTTTCTTT. It codes for CSVTDRVNTEAFF. The full variable domain, completed using reference TRBV29-1 and TRBJ1-1, is SAVISQKPSRDICQRGTSLTIQCQVDSQVTMMFWYRQQPGQSLTLIATANQGSEATYESGFVIDKFPISRPNLTFSTLTVSNMSPEDSSIYLCSVTDRVNTEAFFGQGTRLTVV.